These T cell receptor beta chains were read from a single sample in a study of shared clonotypes between healthy human individuals. Clones were sequenced by immunoSEQ multiplex PCR, and TCRdb holds only the in-frame ones, with some missing. The table lists around 510,000 clones, around 95% of them singletons. Specimen: naive CD4+ T cells sorted from blood. The source is a woman aged 25 to 45 in good health. Each CDR3 is given with its conserved first and last residue. The order of the fields is clone size, D gene, V gene, J gene, CDR3 DNA, CDR3 protein. A D gene is named only where the DNA matches it firmly. A row's size may be missing; if present it is once, few, many or a size class.

abundance: -
d_gene: TRBD2
v_gene: TRBV2
j_gene: TRBJ2-7
CDR3nt: TGTGCCAGCATTCCGGGACTATGGGGCGAGCAGTACTTC
CDR3aa: CASIPGLWGEQYF

abundance: few
d_gene: -
v_gene: TRBV25-1
j_gene: TRBJ2-7
CDR3nt: TGTGCCAGCAAACAGGGACGGGAGCAGTACTTC
CDR3aa: CASKQGREQYF

abundance: once
d_gene: -
v_gene: TRBV19
j_gene: TRBJ1-3
CDR3nt: TGTGCCAGTACCGATACGGGGGGTTTGGCTGGAAACACCATATATTTT
CDR3aa: CASTDTGGLAGNTIYF

abundance: -
d_gene: -
v_gene: TRBV9
j_gene: TRBJ2-2
CDR3nt: TGTGCCAGCAGCGTAGGTTTAAAGACAGCCCTGAACACCGGGGAGCTGTTTTTT
CDR3aa: CASSVGLKTALNTGELFF

abundance: few
d_gene: -
v_gene: TRBV2
j_gene: TRBJ1-1
CDR3nt: TGTGCCAGCAGTGAAATGGCACGTGAAGCTTTCTTT
CDR3aa: CASSEMAREAFF

abundance: -
d_gene: -
v_gene: TRBV5-1
j_gene: TRBJ1-2
CDR3nt: TGCGCCAGCAGCTTGATGAGGAGAGCTAACTATGGCTACACCTTC
CDR3aa: CASSLMRRANYGYTF

abundance: -
d_gene: -
v_gene: TRBV19
j_gene: TRBJ1-5
CDR3nt: TGTGCCAGTGCCCTGGCGGGGGGACTGAGCAATCAGCCCCAGCATTTT
CDR3aa: CASALAGGLSNQPQHF

abundance: -
d_gene: TRBD1
v_gene: TRBV11-3
j_gene: TRBJ2-1
CDR3nt: TGTGCTACAGCAGCCGGGGGGACAGGGGACAATGAGCAGTTCTTC
CDR3aa: CATAAGGTGDNEQFF

abundance: -
d_gene: -
v_gene: TRBV10-1
j_gene: TRBJ2-7
CDR3nt: TGCGCCAGCAGTGAGTCGGGTGTTGCTTACGAGCAGTACTTC
CDR3aa: CASSESGVAYEQYF

abundance: -
d_gene: TRBD1
v_gene: TRBV6-5
j_gene: TRBJ1-1
CDR3nt: TGTGCCAGCAGTCGCGACAGGGGGAGGACTGAAGCTTTCTTT
CDR3aa: CASSRDRGRTEAFF

abundance: -
d_gene: -
v_gene: TRBV11-2
j_gene: TRBJ2-7
CDR3nt: TGTGCCAGCAGCTTAGACCTGGCGGGTGAGCAGTACTTC
CDR3aa: CASSLDLAGEQYF

abundance: -
d_gene: -
v_gene: TRBV2
j_gene: TRBJ2-5
CDR3nt: TGTGCCAGCAGTGAAGAGGGGACCCAGTACTTC
CDR3aa: CASSEEGTQYF

abundance: -
d_gene: TRBD2
v_gene: TRBV15
j_gene: TRBJ2-2
CDR3nt: TGTGCCACCAGCAGAGATGATAGGACTAGAGTCGGCGGGGAGCTGTTTTTT
CDR3aa: CATSRDDRTRVGGELFF

abundance: -
d_gene: -
v_gene: TRBV11-2
j_gene: TRBJ2-7
CDR3nt: TGTGCCAGCACCCGGAGTTACGAGCAGTACTTC
CDR3aa: CASTRSYEQYF

abundance: -
d_gene: -
v_gene: TRBV29-1
j_gene: TRBJ2-7
CDR3nt: TGCAGCGTATATACTAGGGCTCACGAGCAGTACTTC
CDR3aa: CSVYTRAHEQYF